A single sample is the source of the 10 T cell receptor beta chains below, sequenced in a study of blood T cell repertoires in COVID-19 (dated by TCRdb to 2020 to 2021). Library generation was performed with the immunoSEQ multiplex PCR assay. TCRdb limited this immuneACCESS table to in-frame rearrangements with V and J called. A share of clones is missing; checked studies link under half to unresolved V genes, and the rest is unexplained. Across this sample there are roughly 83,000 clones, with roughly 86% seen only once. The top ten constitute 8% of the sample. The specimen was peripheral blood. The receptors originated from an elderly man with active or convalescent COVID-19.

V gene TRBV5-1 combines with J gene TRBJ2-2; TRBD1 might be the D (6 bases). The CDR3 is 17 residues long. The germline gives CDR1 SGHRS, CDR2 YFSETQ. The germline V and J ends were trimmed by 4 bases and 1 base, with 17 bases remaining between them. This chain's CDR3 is CASSITRDTKNTGELFF. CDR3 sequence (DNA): TGCGCCAGCAGCATAACCCGGGACACTAAGAACACCGGGGAGCTGTTTTTT.

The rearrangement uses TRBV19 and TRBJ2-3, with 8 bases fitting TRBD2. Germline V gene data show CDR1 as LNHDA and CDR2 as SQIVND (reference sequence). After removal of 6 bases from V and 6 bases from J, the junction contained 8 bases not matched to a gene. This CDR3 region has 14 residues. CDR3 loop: CASRLAAARDTQYF. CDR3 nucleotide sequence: TGTGCCAGTAGACTAGCGGCGGCCCGTGATACGCAGTATTTT.

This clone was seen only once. As DNA, the CDR3 is TGTGCCAGCCCCCCAAGCTACTCTAACTATGGCTACACCTTC. This encodes CASPPSYSNYGYTF. The gene calls are TRBV27 and TRBJ1-2; D unclear. With 8 bases removed from V and 0 bases from J, the gap between germline ends came to 13 bases. CDR3 length: 14 residues. CDR1 and CDR2 (germline): MNHEY, SMNVEV (reference sequence).

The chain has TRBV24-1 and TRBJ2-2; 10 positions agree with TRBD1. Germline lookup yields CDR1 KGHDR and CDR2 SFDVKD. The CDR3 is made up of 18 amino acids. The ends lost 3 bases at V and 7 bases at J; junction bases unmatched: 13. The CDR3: CATSDPAVDRGQGGELFF. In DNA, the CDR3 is TGTGCCACCAGTGATCCCGCCGTTGACAGGGGGCAAGGCGGGGAGCTGTTTTTT.

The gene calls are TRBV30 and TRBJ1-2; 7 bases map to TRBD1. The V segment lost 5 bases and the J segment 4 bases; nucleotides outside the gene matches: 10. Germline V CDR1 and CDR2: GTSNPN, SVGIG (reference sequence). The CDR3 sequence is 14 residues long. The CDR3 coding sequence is TGTGCCTGGGAATCAGGGGGTTGGTCCTATGGCTACACCTTC. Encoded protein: CAWESGGWSYGYTF.

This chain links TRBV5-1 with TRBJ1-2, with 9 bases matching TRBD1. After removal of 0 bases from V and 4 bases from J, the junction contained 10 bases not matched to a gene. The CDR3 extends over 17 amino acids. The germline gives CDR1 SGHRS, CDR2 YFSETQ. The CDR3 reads CASSLAEVQGAVYGYTF. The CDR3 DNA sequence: TGCGCCAGCAGCTTGGCCGAAGTACAGGGGGCGGTCTATGGCTACACCTTC.

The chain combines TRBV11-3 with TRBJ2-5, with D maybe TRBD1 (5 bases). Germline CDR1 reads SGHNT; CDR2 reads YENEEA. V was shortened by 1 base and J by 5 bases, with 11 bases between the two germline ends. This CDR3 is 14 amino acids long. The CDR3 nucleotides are TGTGCCAGCAGCTTAGGGGGCAGTTTGGAGACCCAGTACTTC. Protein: CASSLGGSLETQYF.

Here the CDR3 reads CASTDRINTEAFF. The CDR3 DNA reads TGTGCCAGCACGGACAGGATTAACACTGAAGCTTTCTTT. J is TRBJ1-1 and V is TRBV28, with 7 bases identical to TRBD1. The CDR3 is 13 amino acids. Germline trimming cut 7 bases from V and 2 bases from J; bases unmatched to any gene: 4. The germline V gene has CDR1 MDHEN and CDR2 SYDVKM.

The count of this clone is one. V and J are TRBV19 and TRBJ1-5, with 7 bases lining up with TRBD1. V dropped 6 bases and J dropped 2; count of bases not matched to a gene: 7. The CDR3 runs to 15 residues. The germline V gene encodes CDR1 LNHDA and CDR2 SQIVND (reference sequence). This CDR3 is CASSRDRVGNQPQHF. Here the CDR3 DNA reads TGTGCCAGTAGCCGAGACAGGGTAGGCAATCAGCCCCAGCATTTT.

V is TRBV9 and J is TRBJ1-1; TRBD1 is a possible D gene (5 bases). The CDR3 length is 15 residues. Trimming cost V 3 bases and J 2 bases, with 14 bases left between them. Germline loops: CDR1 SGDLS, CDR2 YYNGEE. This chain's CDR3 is CASSATRQPNTEAFF. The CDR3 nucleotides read TGTGCCAGCAGCGCAACCCGACAGCCCAACACTGAAGCTTTCTTT.